This T cell receptor (beta chain) was sequenced in a study of metastatic and nonmetastatic thyroid tumors. This clone was recorded at least ten times. Within the sample, other DNA sequences also encode this same CDR3. This CDR3 has 13 amino acids. V dropped 2 bases and J dropped 5 bases, with 8 bases sitting between them. Germline V lookup: CDR1 KGHDR, CDR2 SFDVKD. Every patient was untreated before thyroid surgery. Via MiXCR, TCRdb re-called the PCR reads. The data contain some 20,000 clones, more than 10% of them seen just once; the ten biggest clones take up approximately 6.2%. Sequenced material: blood. The rearrangement links TRBV24-1 to TRBJ2-5, with D maybe TRBD1 (5 bases). This clonotype was sampled from a male donor with papillary thyroid cancer or a benign thyroid nodule (not recorded which). Some clones in this sample may be carry-over from other donors' samples. The CDR3 region has the DNA TGTGCCACCAGTGATTGGAGACAGGAGACCCAGTACTTC. This codes for CATSDWRQETQYF.